This record covers a single T cell receptor (beta chain). Germline loops: CDR1 SGHNT, CDR2 YYREEE (reference sequence). The V end was cut by 3 bases, the J end by 11 bases, with 17 bases between. The CDR3 loop spans 13 amino acids. The data stem from a study of blood T cell repertoires in COVID-19. Study-wide context: Spain, Italy and the United States supplied samples that represented acute and convalescent COVID-19.

The data were produced by immunoSEQ multiplex PCR, yet TCRdb's version contains in-frame clones alone and is incomplete. The table shows roughly 120,000 clones, with about 90% occurring only once. V and J are TRBV5-4 and TRBJ1-1; D is ambiguous. The specimen was peripheral blood. The TCR sequence derives from a man between 65 and 85 years old who had recovered from COVID-19. The CDR3 loop reads CASSSGRAEDAFF. The CDR3 nucleotides read TGTGCCAGCAGCTCTGGACGGGCGGAGGATGCTTTCTTT.